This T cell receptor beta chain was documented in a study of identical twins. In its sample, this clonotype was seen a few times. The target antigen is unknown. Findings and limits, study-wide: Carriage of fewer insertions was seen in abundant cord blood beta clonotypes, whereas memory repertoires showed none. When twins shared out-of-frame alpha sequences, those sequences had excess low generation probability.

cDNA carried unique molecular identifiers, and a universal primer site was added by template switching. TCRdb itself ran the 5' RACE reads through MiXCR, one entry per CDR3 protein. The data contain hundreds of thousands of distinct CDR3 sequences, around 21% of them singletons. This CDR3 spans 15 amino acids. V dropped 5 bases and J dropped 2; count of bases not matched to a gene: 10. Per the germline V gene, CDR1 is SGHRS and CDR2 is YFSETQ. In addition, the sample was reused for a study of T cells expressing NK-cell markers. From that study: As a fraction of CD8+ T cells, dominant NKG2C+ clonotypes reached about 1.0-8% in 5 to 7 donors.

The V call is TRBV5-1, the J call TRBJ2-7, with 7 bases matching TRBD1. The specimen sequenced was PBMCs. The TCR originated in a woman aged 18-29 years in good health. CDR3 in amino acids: CASRITGDPTYEQYF. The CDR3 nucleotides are TGCGCCAGCAGAATAACAGGGGACCCTACCTACGAGCAGTACTTC.